The clone carrying this T cell receptor (beta chain) has only one observation. The sample is drawn from a study of blood T cell repertoires in COVID-19. On the study more broadly: COVID-19 samples collected from the United States, Italy and Spain covered acute and convalescent phases. Nucleic acid was either cDNA or gDNA, and it came from T cells, B-cell-depleted T cells, or PBMCs.

Germline trimming cut 0 bases from V and 0 bases from J; bases unmatched to any gene: 3. The CDR3 runs to 15 residues. Germline V gene lookup returns CDR1 SGHKS and CDR2 YYEKEE (reference sequence). Per the authors' pipeline: For nucleated cells, counts were estimated from reference gene primer amplification. Generated by immunoSEQ multiplex PCR, the TCRdb table keeps only in-frame clones and is missing some. For V, J and clone size, that table is used; D and trimming come from the DNA. Altogether approximately 240,000 clones are present, about 88% being singletons, with the ten largest covering 2.1%.

Sequenced material: peripheral blood. V gene TRBV5-5 combines with J gene TRBJ2-7, with TRBD2 matching 7 bases. This sequence was found in a woman between 40 and 50 years old who had recovered from COVID-19. The CDR3 sequence is CASSLGRGNSYEQYF. CDR3 nucleotide sequence: TGTGCCAGCAGCTTGGGGCGGGGGAACTCCTACGAGCAGTACTTC.